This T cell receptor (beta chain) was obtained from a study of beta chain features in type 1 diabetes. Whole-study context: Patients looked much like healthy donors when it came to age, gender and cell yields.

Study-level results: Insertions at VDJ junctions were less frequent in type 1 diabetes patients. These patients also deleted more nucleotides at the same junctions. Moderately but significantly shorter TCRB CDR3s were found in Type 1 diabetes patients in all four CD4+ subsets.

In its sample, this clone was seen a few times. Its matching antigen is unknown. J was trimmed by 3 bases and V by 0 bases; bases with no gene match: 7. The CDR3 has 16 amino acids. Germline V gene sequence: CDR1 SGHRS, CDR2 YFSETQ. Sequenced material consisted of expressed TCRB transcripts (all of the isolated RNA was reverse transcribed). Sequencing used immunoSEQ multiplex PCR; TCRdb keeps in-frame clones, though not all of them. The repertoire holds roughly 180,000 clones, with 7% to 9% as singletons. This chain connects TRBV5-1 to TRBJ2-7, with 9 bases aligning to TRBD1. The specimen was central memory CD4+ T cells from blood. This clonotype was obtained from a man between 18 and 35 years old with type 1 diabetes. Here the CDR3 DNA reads TGCGCCAGCAGCTTGGCCGGAGGGACAGGGTTCTACGAGCAGTACTTC. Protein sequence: CASSLAGGTGFYEQYF.